The clone carrying this T cell receptor beta chain was counted a few times. Its specificity is unknown. The data are from a study of CD8+CD57+ T cells in acquired aplastic anemia. Study-level information: When averaged, DNA from sorted CD4+ and CD8+ cells came to 2.5 to 3.5 ug. General study findings and limits: Any difference that existed in CD8+ Simpson's diversity between patients and controls was not significant.

CDR3 length: 13 amino acids. V was clipped by 7 bases and J by 4 bases, with 10 bases between them. The germline gives CDR1 SEHNR, CDR2 FQNEAQ (reference sequence). The study profiled TCR beta VDJ and CDR3 using genomic DNA as template. TCRdb redid the calling of the reads with MiXCR, one entry per CDR3 protein. This table holds some 68,000 distinct CDR3 sequences, 50% to 55% found once. This chain uses TRBV7-9 with TRBJ2-2, with TRBD1 as a possible D gene (5 bases). The specimen was sorted CD4+, CD8+, or CD8+CD57+ T cells (not recorded which) from PBMCs. The receptor comes from a human donor in good health, serving as a control. CDR3 sequence reads: CASTKQVTGELFF. The CDR3 DNA sequence: TGTGCCAGCACCAAACAGGTCACCGGGGAGCTGTTTTTT.